A single sample gave rise to the 23 T cell receptor beta chains below, sequenced in a study of blood T cell repertoires in COVID-19. The protocol was immunoSEQ multiplex PCR, while the TCRdb copy is restricted to in-frame clones and leaves out a portion. The table includes about 110,000 clones, around 89% detected once. Material: peripheral blood. Receptors originate from a woman aged 50 to 60 with acute or convalescent COVID-19.

The chain has TRBV18 and TRBJ1-1; D is perhaps TRBD1 (6 bases). Germline values: CDR1 KGHSH, CDR2 LQKENI. Trimming took off 4 bases at V and 4 bases at J, with 16 bases between the two ends. There are 15 residues in the CDR3. The chain's CDR3 is CASSQEQGLGTEAFF. The CDR3 DNA reads as TGTGCCAGCTCACAAGAACAGGGTCTGGGCACTGAAGCTTTCTTT.

V gene TRBV2 combines with J gene TRBJ2-3, with unresolved D. The CDR3 length is 12 residues. Germline loops: CDR1 SNHLY, CDR2 FYNNEI. The V end lost 5 bases, the J end lost 0 bases, and 3 bases lay between the germline ends. The CDR3 nucleotides are TGTGCCAGCAGTCCTAGCACAGATACGCAGTATTTT. Amino acid sequence: CASSPSTDTQYF.

This clone was observed a handful of times. The V gene is TRBV5-1, the J gene TRBJ1-6; D is unclear. There are 17 residues in the CDR3. The V gene lost 4 bases and the J gene lost 5 bases, with 19 bases spanning the gap. The germline gives CDR1 SGHRS, CDR2 YFSETQ. The CDR3 loop reads CASSLTVLNGNNSPLHF. Written as DNA, the CDR3 is TGCGCCAGCAGCCTCACAGTCCTGAATGGCAATAATTCACCCCTCCACTTT. The full variable domain, with the rest looked up from reference TRBV5-1 and TRBJ1-6, is KAGVTQTPRYLIKTRGQQVTLSCSPISGHRSVSWYQQTPGQGLQFLFEYFSETQRNKGNFPGRFSGRQFSNSRSEMNVSTLELGDSALYLCASSLTVLNGNNSPLHFGNGTRLTVT.

CDR3 amino acids: CASSADSRNQPQHF. The CDR3 nucleotides are TGTGCCAGCAGCGCGGACAGCCGCAATCAGCCCCAGCATTTT. The V call is TRBV9, the J call TRBJ1-5, with D possibly matching TRBD1 (6 bases). V was cut by 3 bases and J by 2 bases, with 9 bases left in between. The CDR3 is made up of 14 amino acids. CDR1 SGDLS and CDR2 YYNGEE come from the germline V gene.

The rearrangement links TRBV2 to TRBJ2-1, with TRBD2 matching over 11 bases. This CDR3 spans 17 amino acids. After removal of 0 bases from V and 6 bases from J, the junction contained 7 bases not matched to a gene. Germline CDR1 and CDR2: SNHLY and FYNNEI. The CDR3 region is CASSEANRLAGGNEQFF. The CDR3 nucleotides are TGTGCCAGCAGTGAAGCGAATAGGCTAGCGGGGGGCAATGAGCAGTTCTTC.

This chain's CDR3 is CASIKGGTEAFF. The CDR3 DNA reads TGTGCCAGCATCAAGGGAGGCACTGAAGCTTTCTTT. This chain uses TRBV12-3 or TRBV12-4 with TRBJ1-1; no clear D. The V gene lost 7 bases and the J gene lost 4 bases, with 10 bases spanning the gap. This CDR3 spans 12 amino acids.

This sequence joins TRBV2 and TRBJ2-5, with D maybe TRBD1 (6 bases). CDR1 is SNHLY and CDR2 is FYNNEI in the germline V gene. V lost 5 bases and J 4 bases, leaving 14 bases between the germline ends. This CDR3 contains 14 residues. The CDR3, as DNA: TGTGCCAGCAGTCCGGGACACCGGACAGAGACCCAGTACTTC. It is translated as CASSPGHRTETQYF.

This clone has only one observation. This sequence joins TRBV2 and TRBJ1-6; perhaps TRBD1 as D (6 bases). Germline CDR1 SNHLY, CDR2 FYNNEI. With 5 bases removed from V and 8 bases from J, the gap between germline ends came to 13 bases. The CDR3 spans 14 residues. CDR3 region: CASSPGDRDSPLHF. DNA for the CDR3: TGTGCCAGCAGTCCAGGGGATAGAGATTCACCCCTCCACTTT.

This chain links TRBV6-5 with TRBJ2-1; 7 bases map to TRBD1. The CDR3 is 15 amino acids. Trimming at V came to 2 bases and at J to 7 bases, leaving 8 bases not matched to a gene. Germline V gene lookup returns CDR1 MNHEY and CDR2 SVGAGI. CDR3 DNA: TGTGCCAGCAGTTACAGGCAGGGGGTGGGGAATGAGCAGTTCTTC. It yields the protein CASSYRQGVGNEQFF.

The CDR3 protein is CASSLDRGGTEAFF. CDR3 DNA: TGTGCCAGCTCACTCGACAGGGGAGGCACTGAAGCTTTCTTT. The genes are TRBV18 and TRBJ1-1; 8 positions agree with TRBD1. The CDR3 extends over 14 amino acids. Germline loops: CDR1 KGHSH, CDR2 LQKENI. Unmatched junction bases numbered 5, after V lost 4 bases and J lost 4 bases.

This clone showed up just once. The chain recombines TRBV28 with TRBJ1-1; D may be TRBD1 (5 bases). V was trimmed by 4 bases and J by 0 bases, leaving 18 bases between them. This CDR3 region has 17 residues. The germline CDR1 and CDR2 sequences are MDHEN and SYDVKM. CDR3 in amino acids: CASSSTALIPMNTEAFF. CDR3 coding DNA: TGTGCCAGCAGTTCGACAGCCTTGATACCCATGAACACTGAAGCTTTCTTT.

The genes are TRBV18 and TRBJ1-4, with 11 bases matching TRBD1. CDR1 is KGHSH, CDR2 LQKENI, per germline. There are 15 residues in the CDR3. With V trimmed by 0 bases and J by 13 bases, 7 bases remained unmatched. The CDR3 spells CASSPPKGQGEGLFF. In DNA form, the CDR3 reads TGTGCCAGCTCACCACCGAAGGGACAGGGGGAAGGACTGTTTTTT.

The CDR3 DNA reads as TGTGCCAGCAGCTACACAGGGGCTGGAAACACCATATATTTT. This sequence encodes CASSYTGAGNTIYF. The gene calls are TRBV5-6 and TRBJ1-3, with 7 bases identical to TRBD1. This CDR3 is 14 amino acids long. V shed 3 bases and J 2 bases; nucleotides not matched to a gene: 2. Germline V CDR1 and CDR2: SGHDT, YYEEEE.

Notes on this clone: Other nucleotide sequences in the sample specify the same CDR3. This chain links TRBV19 with TRBJ2-7; TRBD1 matches 7 bases. V shed 5 bases, J shed 0 bases, and the junction held 4 bases outside the gene matches. The CDR3 has 14 amino acids. The V gene's germline CDR1 is LNHDA and CDR2 SQIVND (reference sequence). This CDR3 is CASSRTGSSYEQYF. The CDR3 DNA sequence: TGTGCCAGTAGTCGGACAGGTAGCTCCTACGAGCAGTACTTC.

This sequence joins TRBV6-2 or TRBV6-3 and TRBJ1-1; no definite D call. The V gene lost 6 bases and the J gene lost 11 bases, with 13 bases spanning the gap. The CDR3 length is 11 residues. The germline gives CDR1 MNHEY, CDR2 SVGEGT. The CDR3 spells CASRYSGEAFF. CDR3 bases: TGTGCCAGCAGGTACAGCGGAGAGGCTTTCTTT.

The chain couples TRBV3-1 (or the pseudogene TRBV3-2) to TRBJ1-2; 11 nucleotides align to TRBD1. The CDR3 runs to 17 residues. CDR1 is LGHDT and CDR2 is YNNKEL in the germline V gene (reference sequence). V trimming: 0 bases; J trimming: 2 bases; junction bases outside the gene matches: 5. CDR3 nucleotide sequence: TGTGCCAGCAGCCAAGATTACCGGACAGGGGGCAACTATGGCTACACCTTC. Protein sequence: CASSQDYRTGGNYGYTF.

The gene calls are TRBV4-1 and TRBJ2-5, with 7 bases aligning to TRBD1. Losses at the gene ends were 3 bases for V and 2 bases for J; bases not matched to a gene: 6. CDR1 and CDR2 (germline): MGHRA, YSYEKL. The CDR3 is 15 amino acids. The CDR3 nucleotides are TGCGCCAGCAGCCATCCGACAGGGTCACAAGAGACCCAGTACTTC. Its protein product is CASSHPTGSQETQYF.

The chain is built from TRBV28 and TRBJ2-7, with a weak D call TRBD2 (8 bases). Germline loops: CDR1 MDHEN, CDR2 SYDVKM. The CDR3 has 17 amino acids. Trimming removed 3 bases at V and 0 bases at J, with 18 bases between. In DNA, the CDR3 is TGTGCCAGCAGTTTTGGGACAGCGGGAGACAGCTCCTACGAGCAGTACTTC. Its translation is CASSFGTAGDSSYEQYF. The whole variable domain, remainder taken from reference TRBV28 and TRBJ2-7, is DVKVTQSSRYLVKRTGEKVFLECVQDMDHENMFWYRQDPGLGLRLIYFSYDVKMKEKGDIPEGYSVSREKKERFSLILESASTNQTSMYLCASSFGTAGDSSYEQYFGPGTRLTVT.

The DNA of the CDR3 is TGTGCCAGTAGTATTGCCGGGGGGGATGGCTACACCTTC. It encodes CASSIAGGDGYTF. This chain uses TRBV19 with TRBJ1-2; perhaps TRBD1 as D (5 bases). CDR1 is LNHDA, CDR2 SQIVND, per germline (reference sequence). The CDR3 extends over 13 amino acids. V was cut by 3 bases and J by 6 bases, with 11 bases left in between.

The CDR3 protein is CASSWSGGRPTDTQYF. The DNA of the CDR3 is TGTGCCAGCAGCTGGAGCGGGGGCCGTCCAACAGATACGCAGTATTTT. This chain joins TRBV5-4 and TRBJ2-3; 8 positions match TRBD2. The V gene's germline CDR1 is SGHNT and CDR2 YYREEE (reference sequence). CDR3 length: 16 residues. The V and J ends lost 3 bases and 3 bases, in that order; junction bases with no gene match: 9.

This clone was picked up a small number of times. The rearrangement links TRBV25-1 to TRBJ1-2, with TRBD1 as a possible D gene (5 bases). Looked up from germline, CDR1 is MGHDK and CDR2 is SYGVNS. The CDR3 has 14 residues. Trimming stripped 4 bases from V and 4 bases from J, with 13 bases between. CDR3 DNA sequence: TGTGCCAGCAGTGCCCAGGGTCTGATCTATGGCTACACCTTC. Its translation is CASSAQGLIYGYTF.

The rearrangement joins TRBV4-3 to TRBJ2-1, with 7 bases that match TRBD1. Germline trimming cut 3 bases from V and 1 base from J; bases unmatched to any gene: 9. This CDR3 region has 17 residues. Looked up from germline, CDR1 is LGHNA and CDR2 is YSLEER. Written as DNA, the CDR3 is TGCGCCAGCAGCCACGACGATACAGGGGCATCCTACAATGAGCAGTTCTTC. It translates to CASSHDDTGASYNEQFF.

The chain carries TRBV19 and TRBJ2-3; 8 nucleotides align to TRBD1. CDR1 is LNHDA and CDR2 is SQIVND in the germline V gene (reference sequence). V lost 3 bases and J lost 9; bases outside the gene matches: 2. This CDR3 has 12 residues. The CDR3 here is CASSIGQGTQYF. For the CDR3, the DNA is TGTGCCAGTAGTATCGGACAGGGAACGCAGTATTTT.